This section outlines one TCR beta chain sequence together with its context. The antigen is not known. A read error is possible here, since a much larger clone lies one base away. This record comes from a study of tumor and adjacent non-tumor tissue in lung cancer. The library came from three nested PCR rounds adapted from ARM-PCR protocols. In TCRdb, the multiplex PCR reads were re-called with MiXCR into one record per CDR3 protein. Here the sample spans over 130,000 distinct CDR3 sequences, 60% to 70% being singletons. RNA was extracted from bulk tissue without any cell sorting. The CDR3 runs 13 residues. Germline V gene data show CDR1 as DFQATT and CDR2 as SNEGSKA (reference sequence). Study-wide results and caveats: Normal lung showed higher cumulative top 100 clone frequency than tumor.

The sequenced sample consisted of lung tumor tissue. The source is a man aged 55 to 70 with small cell lung cancer. The chain joins TRBV20-1 to TRBJ2-2; TRBD2 is a possible D gene (6 bases). CDR3 in amino acids: CSASGGNIGELFF. CDR3 in DNA: TGCAGTGCTAGTGGAGGGAACATCGGGGAGCTGTTTTTT.